The 2 T cell receptor beta chains given below trace back to one sample, sequenced in a study of blood T cells in healthy people across ages. Then a second PCR, running about 6 to 12 cycles, was carried out with a sample-barcoded 5' primer and a J-beta primer mix. TCRdb independently ran MiXCR on the 5' RACE reads; one entry per CDR3 protein. The table records around 820,000 distinct CDR3 sequences, 20% to 30% of them present only once. The same specimen was also included in a second study, on T cells of mothers and their children.

What was sequenced was blood. The source of these receptors is a boy younger than 18 in good health.

This clonotype was seen only a few times. The chain has TRBV28 and TRBJ2-7, with D uncertain. This CDR3 comprises 13 residues. V was shortened by 3 bases and J by 3 bases, with 9 bases between the two germline ends. Looked up from germline, CDR1 is MDHEN and CDR2 is SYDVKM. CDR3 loop: CASSFFKGYEQYF. CDR3 coding DNA: TGTGCCAGCAGTTTCTTTAAGGGCTACGAGCAGTACTTC.

The chain's CDR3 is CASSQDYPYGYTF. CDR3 in DNA: TGTGCCAGCAGCCAAGATTACCCCTATGGCTACACCTTC. The chain couples TRBV4-2 to TRBJ1-2; D gene unclear. Germline assignment: CDR1 LGHNA and CDR2 YNFKEQ. This CDR3 comprises 13 residues. Deletions cut 0 bases from V and 4 bases from J, with 6 bases between.